Listed below are T cell receptor beta chains from one sample, sequenced in a study of pediatric ulcerative colitis. This table comes from immunoSEQ multiplex PCR, and its TCRdb copy is limited to in-frame clones, with some not included. The sample includes about 32,000 clones, roughly 78% of them seen just once. Source material: blood. These receptors were collected from a boy aged 5-17 years with severe ulcerative colitis. Each CDR3 is given with its conserved first and last residue. Each record gives: J gene, D gene, V gene, clone size, CDR3 DNA, CDR3 protein. D genes are given only for firm matches. The size field is filled for only some rows; it gives once, few, many or a size class.

TRBJ1-5,TRBD1,TRBV7-2,once,TGTGCCAGCAGCTTAGGGACAGGGATCAATCAGCCCCAGCATTTT,CASSLGTGINQPQHF
TRBJ2-3,TRBD2,TRBV7-9,.,TGTGCCAGCCTGGGGGGGATTTTCACAGATACGCAGTATTTT,CASLGGIFTDTQYF
TRBJ2-5,TRBD2,TRBV6-1,.,TGTGCCAGCAGTGGGGGGGTACTCACTAGCGCTACGCTAGCAGAGACCCAGTACTTC,CASSGGVLTSATLAETQYF
TRBJ1-1,.,TRBV15,.,TGTGCCACCAGCAGAGGGAGGAACGGGAACACTGAAGCTTTCTTT,CATSRGRNGNTEAFF
TRBJ2-7,TRBD2,TRBV2,.,TGTGCCAGCACCGAAGTCCCGGGACTAGCGGGGGCCCACTACGAGCAGTACTTC,CASTEVPGLAGAHYEQYF
TRBJ2-1,.,TRBV11-2,.,TGTGCCAGCAGCTGGGGAGTAGTTATCAATGAGCAGTTCTTC,CASSWGVVINEQFF
TRBJ2-5,.,TRBV11-3,.,TGTGCCAGCAGCTTAGGGGTAGGGGACCAAGAGACCCAGTACTTC,CASSLGVGDQETQYF
TRBJ2-1,.,TRBV18,.,TGTGCCAGCTCAGGGAATGAGCAGTTCTTC,CASSGNEQFF
TRBJ2-5,.,TRBV7-2,.,TGTGCCAGCAGCTCCGGGCCGACCCAGTACTTC,CASSSGPTQYF
TRBJ2-5,.,TRBV7-9,.,TGTGCCAGCAGCCCCAGGGGGGGCGGGGGGACCAAAGAGACCCAGTACTTC,CASSPRGGGGTKETQYF